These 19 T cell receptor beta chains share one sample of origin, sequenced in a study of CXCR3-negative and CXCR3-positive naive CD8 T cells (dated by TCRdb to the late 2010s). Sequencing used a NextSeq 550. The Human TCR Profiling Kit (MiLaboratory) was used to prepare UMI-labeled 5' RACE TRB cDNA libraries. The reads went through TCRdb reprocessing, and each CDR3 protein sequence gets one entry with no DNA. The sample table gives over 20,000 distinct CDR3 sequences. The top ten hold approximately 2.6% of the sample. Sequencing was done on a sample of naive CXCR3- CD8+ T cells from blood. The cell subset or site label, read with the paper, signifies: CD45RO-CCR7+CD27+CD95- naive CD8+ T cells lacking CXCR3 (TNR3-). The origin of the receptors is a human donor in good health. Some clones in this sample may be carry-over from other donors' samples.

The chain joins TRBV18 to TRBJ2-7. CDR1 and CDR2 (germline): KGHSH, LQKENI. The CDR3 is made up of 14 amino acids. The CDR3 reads CASSPRDSTYEQYF.

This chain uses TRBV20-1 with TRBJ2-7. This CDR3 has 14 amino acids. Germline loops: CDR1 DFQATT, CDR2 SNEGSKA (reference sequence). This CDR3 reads CSARDPTLDYEQYF.

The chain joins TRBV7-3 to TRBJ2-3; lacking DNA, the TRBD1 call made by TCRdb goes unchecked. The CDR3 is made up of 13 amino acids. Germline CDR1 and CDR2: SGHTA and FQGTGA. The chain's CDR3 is CASSPPGRDTQYF. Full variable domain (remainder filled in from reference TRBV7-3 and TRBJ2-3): GAGVSQTPSNKVTEKGKYVELRCDPISGHTALYWYRQSLGQGPEFLIYFQGTGAADDSGLPNDRFFAVRPEGSVSTLKIQRTERGDSAVYLCASSPPGRDTQYFGPGTRLTVL.

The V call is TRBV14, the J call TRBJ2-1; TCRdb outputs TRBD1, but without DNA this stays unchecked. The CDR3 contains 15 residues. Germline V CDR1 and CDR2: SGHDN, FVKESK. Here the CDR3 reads CASSQDRVPPDEQFF.

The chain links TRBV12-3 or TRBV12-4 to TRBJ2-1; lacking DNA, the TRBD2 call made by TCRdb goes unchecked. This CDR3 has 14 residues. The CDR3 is CASSSGGDYNEQFF.

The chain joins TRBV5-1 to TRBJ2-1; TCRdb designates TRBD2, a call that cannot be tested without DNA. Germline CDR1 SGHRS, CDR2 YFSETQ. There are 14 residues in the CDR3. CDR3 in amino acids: CASSPSGGYNEQFF.

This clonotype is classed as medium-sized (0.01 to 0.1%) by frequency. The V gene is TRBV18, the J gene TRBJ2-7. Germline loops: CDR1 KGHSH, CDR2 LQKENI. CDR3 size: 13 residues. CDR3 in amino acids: CASSPPADYEQYF. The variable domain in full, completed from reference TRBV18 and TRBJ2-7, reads NAGVMQNPRHLVRRRGQEARLRCSPMKGHSHVYWYRQLPEEGLKFMVYLQKENIIDESGMPKERFSAEFPKEGPSILRIQQVVRGDSAAYFCASSPPADYEQYFGPGTRLTVT.

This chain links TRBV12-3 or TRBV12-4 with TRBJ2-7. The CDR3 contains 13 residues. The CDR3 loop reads CASTEKLSYEQYF.

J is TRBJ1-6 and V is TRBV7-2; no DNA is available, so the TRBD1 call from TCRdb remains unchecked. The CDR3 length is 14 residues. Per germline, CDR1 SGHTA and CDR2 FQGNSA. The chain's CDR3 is CASSLPGDVSPLHF. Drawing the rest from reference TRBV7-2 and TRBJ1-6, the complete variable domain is GAGVSQSPSNKVTEKGKDVELRCDPISGHTALYWYRQSLGQGLEFLIYFQGNSAPDKSGLPSDRFSAERTGGSVSTLTIQRTQQEDSAVYLCASSLPGDVSPLHFGNGTRLTVT.

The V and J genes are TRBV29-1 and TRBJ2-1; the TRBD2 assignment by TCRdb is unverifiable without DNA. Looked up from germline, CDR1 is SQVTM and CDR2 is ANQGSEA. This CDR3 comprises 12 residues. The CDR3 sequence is CSVEGMAHEQFF.

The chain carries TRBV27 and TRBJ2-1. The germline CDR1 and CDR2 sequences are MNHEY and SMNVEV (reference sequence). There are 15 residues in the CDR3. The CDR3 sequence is CASSLGLAAYNEQFF.

CDR3 in amino acids: CSVSGGDNQPQHF. The rearrangement joins TRBV29-1 to TRBJ1-5. The CDR3 runs to 13 residues. Germline V gene lookup returns CDR1 SQVTM and CDR2 ANQGSEA.

CDR3 sequence: CASSISGGGAYNEQFF. This rearrangement joins TRBV19 to TRBJ2-1; TCRdb calls TRBD2, which cannot be checked without DNA. Germline loops: CDR1 LNHDA, CDR2 SQIVND (reference sequence). This CDR3 contains 16 residues.

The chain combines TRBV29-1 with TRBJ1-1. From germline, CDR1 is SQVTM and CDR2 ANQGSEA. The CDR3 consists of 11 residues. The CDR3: CSVLRNTEAFF.

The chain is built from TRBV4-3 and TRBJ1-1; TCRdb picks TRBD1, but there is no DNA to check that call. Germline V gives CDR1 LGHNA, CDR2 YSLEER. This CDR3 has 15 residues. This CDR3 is CASSPSHLDHTEAFF.

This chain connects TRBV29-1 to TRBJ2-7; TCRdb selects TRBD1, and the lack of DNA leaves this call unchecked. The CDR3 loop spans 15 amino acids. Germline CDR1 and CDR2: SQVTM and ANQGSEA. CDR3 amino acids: CSVEDTRSPVGEQYF.

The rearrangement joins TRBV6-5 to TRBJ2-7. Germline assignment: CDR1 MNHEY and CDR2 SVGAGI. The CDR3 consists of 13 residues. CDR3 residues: CASSYSQVYEQYF.

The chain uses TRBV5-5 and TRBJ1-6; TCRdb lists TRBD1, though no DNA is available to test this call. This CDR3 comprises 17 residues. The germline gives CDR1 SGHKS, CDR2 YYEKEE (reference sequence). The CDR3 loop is CASSSGTEGTYNSPLHF.

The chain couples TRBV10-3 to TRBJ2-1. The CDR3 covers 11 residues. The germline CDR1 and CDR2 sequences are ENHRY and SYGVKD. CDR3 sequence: CAISESGEQFF.